This entry lists 18 T cell receptor beta chains sequenced from one sample in a study of T cells after somatic rescue of genetic block. The table came from immunoSEQ multiplex PCR; TCRdb's copy has only in-frame clones and leaves some out. The sample carries tens of thousands of clones, approximately 96% recorded once. The material sequenced was peripheral blood mononuclear cells (PBMCs). The receptor set was obtained from a child in the first two years of life.

The DNA for the CDR3 is TGTGCTAGTGGTTTCGGGACAGGGGGCAATCAGCCCCAGCATTTT. Translated: CASGFGTGGNQPQHF. The rearrangement uses TRBV12-5 and TRBJ1-5; the match to TRBD1 covers 10 bases. V lost 3 bases to trimming and J lost 2 bases; unmatched junction nucleotides: 1. The CDR3 has 15 residues. Germline assignment: CDR1 LGHNT and CDR2 FRNRAP.

With respect to this clone: An end of the junction does not agree with germline; a read error may underlie this. This sample also contains other DNA sequences that code for the same CDR3. V usage is TRBV11-2 and J usage is TRBJ2-7; unclear D gene. Germline CDR1 is SGHAT and CDR2 is FQNNGV. The CDR3 has 12 residues. This CDR3 reads CASSLDGYEQYF. The CDR3 region has the DNA TGTGCCAGCAGTTTAGACGGCTACGAGCAGTACTTC. Looking up the rest from reference TRBV11-2 and TRBJ2-7 gives the full variable domain: EAGVAQSPRYKIIEKRQSVAFWCNPISGHATLYWYQQILGQGPKLLIQFQNNGVVDDSQLPKDRFSAERLKGVDSTLKIQPAKLEDSAVYLCASSLDGYEQYFGPGTRLTVT.

The chain uses TRBV6-6 and TRBJ1-1; TRBD1 matches 7 bases. CDR3 size: 14 residues. The junction had 8 bases not matched to a gene; V was cut back by 5 bases and J by 5 bases. Germline assignment: CDR1 MNHNY and CDR2 SVGAGI (reference sequence). CDR3 in amino acids: CASSQTGRGTEAFF. CDR3 coding DNA: TGTGCCAGCAGTCAGACAGGGCGGGGGACTGAAGCTTTCTTT.

The V call is TRBV2, the J call TRBJ1-2; D is perhaps TRBD1 (6 bases). V gave up 4 bases and J gave up 0 bases, with 12 bases separating them. The CDR3 is 15 residues long. In germline, CDR1 is SNHLY, CDR2 FYNNEI. The CDR3 is CASSARQVANYGYTF. The DNA of the CDR3 is TGTGCCAGCAGTGCTCGACAGGTAGCTAACTATGGCTACACCTTC.

The chain carries TRBV4-2 and TRBJ2-2; D perhaps matches TRBD2 (5 bases). The CDR3 covers 13 residues. The ends were cut back, 6 bases at V and 5 bases at J, with 10 bases in the middle. CDR1 is LGHNA, CDR2 YNFKEQ, per germline. This CDR3 is CASRKADTGELFF. In DNA, the CDR3 is TGTGCCAGCAGAAAAGCGGATACCGGGGAGCTGTTTTTT.

The rearrangement joins TRBV5-1 to TRBJ2-2, with 8 nucleotides matching TRBD1. Germline CDR1 SGHRS, CDR2 YFSETQ. V gave up 4 bases and J gave up 3 bases; unmatched junction bases: 5. The CDR3 length is 15 residues. The CDR3 spells CASSGRGRDTGELFF. The CDR3 DNA follows: TGCGCCAGCAGCGGCAGGGGGCGCGACACCGGGGAGCTGTTTTTT. The complete variable domain, with remaining parts taken from reference TRBV5-1 and TRBJ2-2, reads KAGVTQTPRYLIKTRGQQVTLSCSPISGHRSVSWYQQTPGQGLQFLFEYFSETQRNKGNFPGRFSGRQFSNSRSEMNVSTLELGDSALYLCASSGRGRDTGELFFGEGSRLTVL.

The count of this clone is one. The chain combines TRBV19 with TRBJ1-1; 7 nucleotides align to TRBD1. CDR3 length: 14 residues. The V gene's germline CDR1 is LNHDA and CDR2 SQIVND (reference sequence). Losses at the gene ends were 2 bases for V and 4 bases for J; bases not matched to a gene: 4. The CDR3 protein is CASSIPGQRTEAFF. The CDR3 nucleotides are TGTGCCAGTAGTATACCGGGACAGCGCACTGAAGCTTTCTTT.

This chain connects TRBV2 to TRBJ1-5; D ambiguous. This CDR3 region has 15 residues. Germline V gene lookup returns CDR1 SNHLY and CDR2 FYNNEI. V lost 7 bases and J lost 2, with 15 bases in between. The CDR3 protein is CASNLAGFRNQPQHF. DNA of the CDR3: TGTGCCAGCAATCTCGCGGGGTTTCGCAATCAGCCCCAGCATTTT. The full variable domain, completed using reference TRBV2 and TRBJ1-5, is EPEVTQTPSHQVTQMGQEVILRCVPISNHLYFYWYRQILGQKVEFLVSFYNNEISEKSEIFDDQFSVERPDGSNFTLKIRSTKLEDSAMYFCASNLAGFRNQPQHFGDGTRLSIL.

The gene calls are TRBV29-1 and TRBJ2-1; 13 nucleotides line up with TRBD2. Germline CDR1 and CDR2: SQVTM and ANQGSEA. The CDR3 spans 14 residues. The J segment lost 7 bases and the V segment lost 2 bases, leaving 2 bases of the junction unmatched. The CDR3 DNA is TGCAGCGTTGAAAGACTAGCGGGAGGAAATGAGCAGTTCTTC. Amino acids: CSVERLAGGNEQFF.

This chain connects TRBV21-1 to TRBJ2-7; the table assigns TRBD1, which was not confirmed against the DNA. TRBV21-1 is classified as a pseudogene. The CDR3 has 14 residues. For the CDR3, the DNA is TGTGCCAGCAGCAGGACAGGGGGCTCCTACGAGCAGTACTTC. It is translated as CASSRTGGSYEQYF.

The V gene is TRBV19, the J gene TRBJ1-1; possibly TRBD1 for D (5 bases). V was shortened by 3 bases and J by 4 bases, with 15 bases between the two germline ends. The CDR3 is 15 residues long. Germline-derived CDR1 and CDR2 are LNHDA and SQIVND (reference sequence). CDR3: CASSMGGREGTEAFF. The CDR3 DNA is TGTGCCAGTAGTATGGGCGGCAGGGAGGGCACTGAAGCTTTCTTT. The complete variable domain, with remaining parts taken from reference TRBV19 and TRBJ1-1, reads DGGITQSPKYLFRKEGQNVTLSCEQNLNHDAMYWYRQDPGQGLRLIYYSQIVNDFQKGDIAEGYSVSREKKESFPLTVTSAQKNPTAFYLCASSMGGREGTEAFFGQGTRLTVV.

The V call is TRBV19, the J call TRBJ2-3; TRBD1 matches 8 bases. V was clipped by 3 bases and J by 1 base; unmatched bases: 3. This CDR3 spans 15 amino acids. Germline CDR1 is LNHDA and CDR2 is SQIVND (reference sequence). This CDR3 reads CASSIPGQGTDTQYF. The CDR3 DNA follows: TGTGCCAGTAGTATCCCGGGACAGGGCACAGATACGCAGTATTTT. Using reference TRBV19 and TRBJ2-3 for the parts outside the CDR3, the full variable domain is DGGITQSPKYLFRKEGQNVTLSCEQNLNHDAMYWYRQDPGQGLRLIYYSQIVNDFQKGDIAEGYSVSREKKESFPLTVTSAQKNPTAFYLCASSIPGQGTDTQYFGPGTRLTVL.

The chain has TRBV28 and TRBJ1-5; D is undetermined. Trimming shortened V by 2 bases and J by 9 bases, and 11 bases separated the two germline ends. The CDR3 has 13 amino acids. Germline assignment: CDR1 MDHEN and CDR2 SYDVKM. The CDR3 spells CASSLPTDGPQHF. The CDR3 DNA reads TGTGCCAGCAGTTTACCCACGGACGGGCCCCAGCATTTT.

The CDR3 sequence is CASSLQGGDTEAFF. CDR3 DNA: TGTGCCAGTAGCTTACAGGGTGGGGACACTGAAGCTTTCTTT. The chain couples TRBV19 to TRBJ1-1; the D gene is possibly TRBD1 (6 bases). CDR1 and CDR2 (germline): LNHDA, SQIVND (reference sequence). V was clipped by 6 bases and J by 3 bases, with 14 bases between them. The CDR3 consists of 14 residues.

The rearrangement joins TRBV7-8 to TRBJ2-3; 10 bases line up with TRBD2. The CDR3 spans 14 residues. V lost 5 bases and J lost 5; bases outside the gene matches: 4. CDR1 and CDR2 (germline): SGHVS, FQNEAQ. CDR3 residues: CASSRLAGEDTQYF. The CDR3 DNA follows: TGTGCCAGCAGCCGTCTAGCGGGAGAAGATACGCAGTATTTT.

The V and J genes are TRBV25-1 and TRBJ2-5; D is uncertain. Germline-derived CDR1 and CDR2 are MGHDK and SYGVNS. The germline V and J ends were trimmed by 4 bases and 1 base, with 1 base remaining between them. This CDR3 has 11 residues. The CDR3 DNA reads as TGTGCCAGCAGTGCCCAAGAGACCCAGTACTTC. Amino acids: CASSAQETQYF.

The V and J genes are TRBV5-1 and TRBJ2-3, with a tentative D call TRBD2 (6 bases). The germline gives CDR1 SGHRS, CDR2 YFSETQ. V gave up 5 bases and J gave up 0 bases, with 7 bases separating them. The CDR3 spans 13 residues. CDR3: CASRGGSTDTQYF. CDR3 DNA: TGCGCCAGCAGGGGGGGAAGCACAGATACGCAGTATTTT.

The chain is built from TRBV19 and TRBJ1-1, with 9 bases aligning to TRBD1. Germline CDR1 reads LNHDA; CDR2 reads SQIVND (reference sequence). Losses at the gene ends were 6 bases for V and 8 bases for J; bases not matched to a gene: 4. The CDR3 is 12 residues long. CDR3 in DNA: TGTGCCAGTAGCTACAGGGGGCTGGAAGCTTTCTTT. Amino acids: CASSYRGLEAFF. The whole variable domain, remainder taken from reference TRBV19 and TRBJ1-1, is DGGITQSPKYLFRKEGQNVTLSCEQNLNHDAMYWYRQDPGQGLRLIYYSQIVNDFQKGDIAEGYSVSREKKESFPLTVTSAQKNPTAFYLCASSYRGLEAFFGQGTRLTVV.